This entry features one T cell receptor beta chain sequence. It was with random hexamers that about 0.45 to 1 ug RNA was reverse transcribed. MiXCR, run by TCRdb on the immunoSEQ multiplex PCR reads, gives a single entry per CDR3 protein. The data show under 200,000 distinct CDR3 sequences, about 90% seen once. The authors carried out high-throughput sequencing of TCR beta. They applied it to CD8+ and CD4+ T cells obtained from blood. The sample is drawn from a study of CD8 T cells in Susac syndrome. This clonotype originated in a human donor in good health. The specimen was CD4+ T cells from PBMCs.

The chain's CDR3 is CASSSQRNYGYTF. The CDR3 DNA follows: TGTGCCAGCAGTTCGCAGCGGAACTATGGCTACACCTTC. The rearrangement links TRBV27 to TRBJ1-2; D uncertain. The CDR3 runs 13 residues. CDR1 is MNHEY and CDR2 is SMNVEV in the germline V gene (reference sequence). V was trimmed by 4 bases and J by 2 bases, leaving 8 bases between them.